A single sample is the source of the 24 T cell receptor beta chains below, sequenced in a study of shared clonotypes between healthy human individuals. Some clones are missing from TCRdb's copy, which holds only in-frame ones; the method was immunoSEQ multiplex PCR. Of a few million clones in the sample, around 90% were seen once. Source material: naive CD4+ T cells from PBMCs. Documented subset: CD45RA+ positively selected. Every receptor here comes from a man between 18 and 35 years old in good health. Some clones in this sample may be carry-over from other donors' samples.

The V gene is TRBV7-9, the J gene TRBJ2-7; 13 bases line up with TRBD2. This CDR3 spans 15 amino acids. V dropped 5 bases and J dropped 5; count of bases not matched to a gene: 6. Germline CDR1 SEHNR, CDR2 FQNEAQ (reference sequence). The CDR3 DNA sequence: TGTGCCAGCAGCACTAGCGGGAGGGCGAGGAACGAGCAGTACTTC. Translating it yields CASSTSGRARNEQYF.

This clone was seen just once. The chain carries TRBV28 and TRBJ1-3; TRBD1 matches 8 bases. After removal of 3 bases from V and 3 bases from J, the junction contained 7 bases not matched to a gene. There are 16 residues in the CDR3. In germline, CDR1 is MDHEN, CDR2 SYDVKM. CDR3 region: CASSFFTGGIGNTIYF. CDR3 DNA sequence: TGTGCCAGCAGTTTTTTTACAGGGGGGATTGGAAACACCATATATTTT. The full variable domain, with the rest looked up from reference TRBV28 and TRBJ1-3, is DVKVTQSSRYLVKRTGEKVFLECVQDMDHENMFWYRQDPGLGLRLIYFSYDVKMKEKGDIPEGYSVSREKKERFSLILESASTNQTSMYLCASSFFTGGIGNTIYFGEGSWLTVV.

This sequence joins TRBV7-8 and TRBJ2-4, with no clear D. Germline V gene data show CDR1 as SGHVS and CDR2 as FQNEAQ. There are 14 residues in the CDR3. The V gene lost 1 base and the J gene lost 5 bases, with 9 bases spanning the gap. The CDR3 here is CASSLGPAQNIQYF. As DNA, the CDR3 is TGTGCCAGCAGCTTAGGTCCGGCTCAAAACATTCAGTACTTC. Variable domain in full (rest from reference TRBV7-8 and TRBJ2-4): GAGVSQSPRYKVAKRGQDVALRCDPISGHVSLFWYQQALGQGPEFLTYFQNEAQLDKSGLPSDRFFAERPEGSVSTLKIQRTQQEDSAVYLCASSLGPAQNIQYFGAGTRLSVL.

The chain is built from TRBV6-5 and TRBJ1-1, with 7 bases fitting TRBD1. V shed 5 bases and J 0 bases; nucleotides not matched to a gene: 6. CDR1 is MNHEY, CDR2 SVGAGI, per germline. The CDR3 totals 15 residues. The CDR3 DNA sequence: TGTGCCAGCAGTCGCACCGGGACAGTGAACACTGAAGCTTTCTTT. Its translation: CASSRTGTVNTEAFF.

The chain recombines TRBV12-5 with TRBJ2-7, with TRBD1 matching 9 bases. Germline V CDR1 and CDR2: LGHNT, FRNRAP. The CDR3 covers 20 residues. The V and J ends lost 1 base and 1 base, in that order; junction bases with no gene match: 17. The CDR3 DNA sequence: TGTGCTAGTGGTTTGGCCCCCGGGACAGGGAGGGTCGGAAAGTCCTACGAGCAGTACTTC. Translation gives CASGLAPGTGRVGKSYEQYF.

V and J are TRBV5-1 and TRBJ2-3; 8 bases map to TRBD1. The CDR3 is 16 amino acids. CDR1 and CDR2 (germline): SGHRS, YFSETQ. The trim removed 2 bases at V and 5 bases at J, leaving 10 bases unmatched. The CDR3 DNA follows: TGCGCCAGCAGCTTCCTTCCGGGACAGGAGGGAGATACGCAGTATTTT. Amino acid sequence: CASSFLPGQEGDTQYF.

The chain uses TRBV5-1 and TRBJ2-3; D gene uncertain. The V end lost 4 bases, the J end lost 4 bases, and 10 bases lay between the germline ends. CDR3 length equals 13 residues. Germline CDR1 reads SGHRS; CDR2 reads YFSETQ. CDR3 protein: CASSPGWPDTQYF. CDR3 nucleotides: TGCGCCAGCAGCCCCGGATGGCCAGATACGCAGTATTTT.

This clone came up a few times. Other nucleotide sequences from this sample produce the same CDR3. The rearrangement joins TRBV11-2 to TRBJ1-1, with D uncertain. This CDR3 comprises 15 residues. V was trimmed by 1 base and J by 1 base, leaving 10 bases between them. Germline loops: CDR1 SGHAT, CDR2 FQNNGV. In DNA, the CDR3 is TGTGCCAGCAGCTTAGCATCGGCAGGGAACACTGAAGCTTTCTTT. Its translation: CASSLASAGNTEAFF.

The count of this clone is one. The chain has TRBV29-1 and TRBJ1-1; TRBD1 agrees at 9 bases. With 4 bases clipped from V and 6 bases from J, the junction kept 6 bases outside the gene matches. This CDR3 is built from 13 residues. CDR1 is SQVTM and CDR2 is ANQGSEA in the germline V gene. The CDR3 sequence: CSVATGGLAEAFF. CDR3 in DNA: TGCAGCGTTGCTACAGGGGGCCTTGCTGAAGCTTTCTTT.

This chain links TRBV28 with TRBJ1-2; D unclear. Looked up from germline, CDR1 is MDHEN and CDR2 is SYDVKM. This CDR3 has 15 amino acids. Trimming took 6 bases from V and 0 from J, leaving 14 bases between them. The CDR3 nucleotides are TGTGCCAGCAGCCCTGGTGTAGCTCCTAACTATGGCTACACCTTC. Translating it yields CASSPGVAPNYGYTF.

This clone was counted once. V and J are TRBV7-3 and TRBJ2-1, with 13 bases identical to TRBD2. This CDR3 spans 18 amino acids. V shed 6 bases, J shed 0 bases, and the junction held 8 bases outside the gene matches. CDR1 and CDR2 from the germline V gene are SGHTA and FQGTGA. The CDR3, as DNA: TGTGCCAGCAGTCCGGGACTAGCGGGATTTAGCTCCTACAATGAGCAGTTCTTC. It encodes CASSPGLAGFSSYNEQFF.

This chain joins TRBV6-6 and TRBJ2-1; D is unresolved. The V end was cut by 3 bases, the J end by 4 bases, with 16 bases between. The CDR3 is made up of 16 amino acids. Germline values: CDR1 MNHNY, CDR2 SVGAGI (reference sequence). CDR3 bases: TGTGCCAGCAGTTATGTGGAGACTCGATCTTACAATGAGCAGTTCTTC. Amino acid sequence: CASSYVETRSYNEQFF.

On this clone: Distinct nucleotide sequences in the sample also encode this CDR3. V is TRBV5-1 and J is TRBJ2-5; 7 bases agree with TRBD2. Trimming removed 1 base from V and 2 bases from J; junction bases left unmatched: 2. This CDR3 contains 14 residues. Per germline, CDR1 SGHRS and CDR2 YFSETQ. The CDR3 protein is CASSLSSGQETQYF. The CDR3 DNA sequence: TGCGCCAGCAGCTTGTCTAGCGGTCAAGAGACCCAGTACTTC.

V usage is TRBV5-6 and J usage is TRBJ1-5, with D maybe TRBD1 (5 bases). Trimming pared 1 base from V and 4 bases from J, leaving 12 bases between. The CDR3 sequence is 15 residues long. CDR1 and CDR2 from the germline V gene are SGHDT and YYEEEE. CDR3 protein: CASSLRQTRNQPQHF. CDR3 bases: TGTGCCAGCAGCTTGAGACAGACAAGAAATCAGCCCCAGCATTTT. Together with reference TRBV5-6 and TRBJ1-5, the CDR3 gives the full variable domain: DAGVTQSPTHLIKTRGQQVTLRCSPKSGHDTVSWYQQALGQGPQFIFQYYEEEERQRGNFPDRFSGHQFPNYSSELNVNALLLGDSALYLCASSLRQTRNQPQHFGDGTRLSIL.

This clone has a handful of counts. V usage is TRBV28 and J usage is TRBJ2-2; possible D gene TRBD2, 6 bases. CDR1 MDHEN and CDR2 SYDVKM come from the germline V gene. The V gene lost 1 base and the J gene lost 1 base, with 7 bases spanning the gap. This CDR3 contains 15 residues. The CDR3 is CASSLLRGNTGELFF. In DNA, the CDR3 is TGTGCCAGCAGTTTATTGCGGGGGAACACCGGGGAGCTGTTTTTT.

This rearrangement joins TRBV16 to TRBJ2-2; 9 positions match TRBD2. Germline loops: CDR1 KGHSY, CDR2 FQNENV. With V trimmed by 2 bases and J by 5 bases, 12 bases remained unmatched. CDR3 size: 18 residues. This CDR3 reads CASSQTHGLALGTGELFF. CDR3 DNA sequence: TGTGCCAGCAGCCAAACCCACGGACTAGCGTTAGGAACCGGGGAGCTGTTTTTT.

The gene calls are TRBV10-2 and TRBJ1-5, with TRBD1 matching 8 bases. This CDR3 is 13 amino acids long. After removal of 11 bases from V and 4 bases from J, the junction contained 7 bases not matched to a gene. Germline V lookup: CDR1 WSHSY, CDR2 SAAADI. CDR3 DNA sequence: TGCGCCTCGACACGGGACAGGAATCAGCCCCAGCATTTT. Amino acids: CASTRDRNQPQHF.

The table lists this clone with a few counts. The chain is built from TRBV9 and TRBJ1-5, with 7 bases that match TRBD1. This CDR3 has 15 residues. Per the germline V gene, CDR1 is SGDLS and CDR2 is YYNGEE. The V segment lost 3 bases and the J segment 1 base; nucleotides outside the gene matches: 4. The CDR3 region is CASSATGFSNQPQHF. CDR3 nucleotides: TGTGCCAGCAGCGCGACAGGGTTCAGCAATCAGCCCCAGCATTTT.

Concerning this clone: Within the sample, other DNA sequences also encode this same CDR3. The V and J genes are TRBV7-9 and TRBJ2-2; D gene uncertain. Germline V lookup: CDR1 SEHNR, CDR2 FQNEAQ (reference sequence). Trimming removed 1 base at V and 1 base at J, with 4 bases between. The CDR3 runs to 14 residues. The CDR3 sequence is CASSLGQNTGELFF. In DNA, the CDR3 is TGTGCCAGCAGCTTAGGGCAGAACACCGGGGAGCTGTTTTTT.

For the CDR3, the DNA is TGTGCCAGCAGATATCGGCAGGGGTGGACCGGGGAGCTGTTTTTT. Translating gives CASRYRQGWTGELFF. The chain combines TRBV28 with TRBJ2-2; weak D call: TRBD1 (6 bases). Trimming took 6 bases from V and 5 from J, leaving 16 bases between them. The CDR3 spans 15 residues. Germline V CDR1 and CDR2: MDHEN, SYDVKM.

This chain connects TRBV6-1 to TRBJ2-7, with TRBD1 identical over 8 bases. The CDR3 consists of 14 residues. The V and J ends lost 10 bases and 2 bases, in that order; junction bases with no gene match: 10. Germline V gene data show CDR1 as MNHNS and CDR2 as SASEGT. CDR3 coding DNA: TGTGCCATCCCAAAAGGGACAGGACCCTACGAGCAGTACTTC. Translation: CAIPKGTGPYEQYF.

The J gene is TRBJ2-1, the V gene TRBV5-1, with TRBD2 identical over 9 bases. Germline V gives CDR1 SGHRS, CDR2 YFSETQ. This CDR3 is built from 15 residues. V was pared by 4 bases and J by 4 bases, with 6 bases of the junction left unmatched. CDR3 protein: CASSASGGHYNEQFF. The CDR3 nucleotides read TGCGCCAGCAGCGCAAGCGGGGGGCATTACAATGAGCAGTTCTTC. The variable domain in full, with the rest retrieved from reference TRBV5-1 and TRBJ2-1, is KAGVTQTPRYLIKTRGQQVTLSCSPISGHRSVSWYQQTPGQGLQFLFEYFSETQRNKGNFPGRFSGRQFSNSRSEMNVSTLELGDSALYLCASSASGGHYNEQFFGPGTRLTVL.

This chain joins TRBV5-6 and TRBJ2-7; the D is unclear. CDR1 is SGHDT, CDR2 YYEEEE, per germline. The CDR3 extends over 13 amino acids. Trimming removed 1 base at V and 7 bases at J, with 12 bases between. Here the CDR3 reads CASSLRRRNEQYF. The CDR3 region has the DNA TGTGCCAGCAGCTTGAGAAGGCGCAATGAGCAGTACTTC.

Here the CDR3 reads CASSFGGPAYEQYF. The CDR3 DNA is TGTGCCAGCAGTTTTGGAGGGCCCGCCTACGAGCAGTACTTC. The gene calls are TRBV28 and TRBJ2-7, with a possible D match to TRBD2 (6 bases). The CDR3 consists of 14 residues. Trimming pared 3 bases from V and 2 bases from J, leaving 11 bases between. Germline lookup yields CDR1 MDHEN and CDR2 SYDVKM.